The 5 T cell receptor beta chains presented below share a single source sample, sequenced in a study of blood T cells in healthy people across ages. Together with a sample-barcoded 5' primer, a J-beta primer mix was included in a second PCR lasting 7 to 11 cycles. From the 5' RACE reads, TCRdb called clonotypes with MiXCR, one entry per CDR3 protein. The profile shows approximately 1.5 million distinct CDR3 sequences, roughly 43% of them singletons. Sequenced input: blood. All receptors come from a woman between 18 and 29 years old in good health.

The chain uses TRBV7-9 and TRBJ2-1; D is possibly TRBD2 (6 bases). V gave up 5 bases and J gave up 3 bases, with 11 bases separating them. CDR1 SEHNR and CDR2 FQNEAQ come from the germline V gene (reference sequence). The CDR3 consists of 14 residues. This chain's CDR3 is CASSPTRDYNEQFF. CDR3 DNA sequence: TGTGCCAGCAGCCCGACTAGGGACTACAATGAGCAGTTCTTC.

The rearrangement uses TRBV29-1 and TRBJ2-3, with D unclear. CDR1 is SQVTM and CDR2 is ANQGSEA in the germline V gene. The CDR3 length is 13 residues. V lost 6 bases and J lost 2, with 12 bases in between. The CDR3 DNA follows: TGCAGCGTCGATAGTCACTACACAGATACGCAGTATTTT. It specifies CSVDSHYTDTQYF.

This clonotype appeared a few times. The chain has TRBV12-3 or TRBV12-4 and TRBJ2-5; D is possibly TRBD1 or TRBD2 (6 bases each). This CDR3 is built from 15 residues. Between the trimmed V and J ends, which lost 6 bases and 0 bases, there was a span of 14 bases. This chain's CDR3 is CASSIGGSYQETQYF. CDR3 nucleotide sequence: TGTGCCAGCAGCATAGGGGGGAGCTACCAAGAGACCCAGTACTTC.

This chain links TRBV11-2 with TRBJ1-2; D possibly corresponds to TRBD1 (5 bases). The CDR3 contains 13 residues. From germline, CDR1 is SGHAT and CDR2 FQNNGV. V lost 5 bases, J lost 7 bases, and 14 bases lay in between. The CDR3 DNA reads TGTGCCAGCAGCGCCGGGACCCTGGGTGGCTACACCTTC. It codes for CASSAGTLGGYTF.

The rearrangement joins TRBV7-6 to TRBJ2-5; 8 bases are a match to TRBD1. V lost 2 bases, J lost 5 bases, and 16 bases stayed unmatched. CDR1 is SGHVS and CDR2 is FNYEAQ in the germline V gene. This CDR3 has 18 residues. The CDR3 is CASSLPRQDREIEETQYF. The CDR3 DNA follows: TGTGCCAGCAGCTTACCCCGTCAGGACAGGGAGATTGAGGAGACCCAGTACTTC. Filled out from reference TRBV7-6 and TRBJ2-5, the complete variable domain reads GAGVSQSPRYKVTKRGQDVALRCDPISGHVSLYWYRQALGQGPEFLTYFNYEAQQDKSGLPNDRFSAERPEGSISTLTIQRTEQRDSAMYRCASSLPRQDREIEETQYFGPGTRLLVL.